These 15 T cell receptor beta chains originate from one sample sequenced in a study of blood T cell repertoires in COVID-19. TCRdb keeps only in-frame clones here, not all; method: immunoSEQ multiplex PCR. The repertoire has about 300,000 clones, about 89% of them found once; the top ten carry approximately 4.2%. Sequenced input: peripheral blood. These receptors were collected from a middle-aged man with acute or convalescent COVID-19.

The V and J genes are TRBV19 and TRBJ1-5, with TRBD1 matching over 7 bases. V shed 5 bases, J shed 0 bases, and the junction held 13 bases outside the gene matches. The CDR3 sequence is 18 residues long. The germline CDR1 and CDR2 sequences are LNHDA and SQIVND (reference sequence). CDR3 region: CASSHRQGVPYSNQPQHF. CDR3 DNA sequence: TGTGCCAGTAGTCACAGACAGGGTGTACCATATAGCAATCAGCCCCAGCATTTT.

This chain's CDR3 is CASSQDRGNYGYTF. The CDR3 DNA is TGTGCCAGCAGCCAGGACAGGGGGAACTATGGCTACACCTTC. The chain links TRBV5-6 to TRBJ1-2; TRBD1 matches at 10 bases. The length of the CDR3 is 14 residues. The germline V gene encodes CDR1 SGHDT and CDR2 YYEEEE. V dropped 4 bases and J dropped 2; count of bases not matched to a gene: 2.

The table lists this clone with a count of one. V gene TRBV19 combines with J gene TRBJ2-3, with a tentative D call TRBD2 (6 bases). Trimming stripped 2 bases from V and 0 bases from J, with 9 bases between. Germline CDR1 LNHDA, CDR2 SQIVND (reference sequence). This CDR3 spans 15 amino acids. The CDR3 nucleotides are TGTGCCAGTAGTATACAGGGAGGTAGCACAGATACGCAGTATTTT. Its protein is CASSIQGGSTDTQYF.

The V and J genes are TRBV6-2 or TRBV6-3 and TRBJ2-7, with D perhaps matching TRBD1 (5 bases). With 4 bases removed from V and 1 base from J, the gap between germline ends came to 11 bases. The CDR3 is 14 amino acids. Germline CDR1 is MNHEY and CDR2 is SVGEGT. As DNA, the CDR3 is TGTGCCAGCAGTTGGCAGGGTGTTTCCTACGAGCAGTACTTC. Translation: CASSWQGVSYEQYF.

V usage is TRBV3-1 (or the pseudogene TRBV3-2) and J usage is TRBJ2-6; the D is unclear. V was clipped by 1 base and J by 2 bases, with 6 bases between them. This CDR3 is built from 15 residues. The germline V gene has CDR1 LGHDT and CDR2 YNNKEL (reference sequence). This CDR3 is CASSQVSAGANVLTF. For the CDR3, the DNA is TGTGCCAGCAGCCAAGTGTCTGCTGGGGCCAACGTCCTGACTTTC.

Only a few counts were recorded for this clone. The rearrangement links TRBV2 to TRBJ2-7, with D uncertain. CDR1 and CDR2 (germline): SNHLY, FYNNEI. V was trimmed by 1 base and J by 7 bases, leaving 17 bases between them. The CDR3 is 15 residues long. Here the CDR3 reads CASSEDSANLVEQYF. CDR3 DNA sequence: TGTGCCAGCAGTGAAGACAGTGCCAACCTTGTGGAGCAGTACTTC.

This chain joins TRBV2 and TRBJ1-4; the D is unclear. CDR3 size: 15 residues. Trimming removed 5 bases at V and 7 bases at J, with 17 bases between. Germline CDR1 is SNHLY and CDR2 is FYNNEI. The CDR3 nucleotides are TGTGCCAGCAGTCTCAACCGGGGTGAAGGTGAAAAACTGTTTTTT. Its protein product is CASSLNRGEGEKLFF. The full variable domain, rest sourced from reference TRBV2 and TRBJ1-4, is EPEVTQTPSHQVTQMGQEVILRCVPISNHLYFYWYRQILGQKVEFLVSFYNNEISEKSEIFDDQFSVERPDGSNFTLKIRSTKLEDSAMYFCASSLNRGEGEKLFFGSGTQLSVL.

A single count supports this clone. The genes are TRBV27 and TRBJ2-2, with D possibly matching TRBD1 (5 bases). The CDR3 consists of 11 residues. Germline V gives CDR1 MNHEY, CDR2 SMNVEV (reference sequence). The germline V and J ends were trimmed by 9 bases and 5 bases, with 7 bases remaining between them. CDR3 region: CARQGTGELFF. CDR3 nucleotide sequence: TGTGCCAGGCAGGGAACCGGGGAGCTGTTTTTT.

The chain recombines TRBV5-1 with TRBJ1-1; 7 nucleotides line up with TRBD1. Germline lookup yields CDR1 SGHRS and CDR2 YFSETQ. The CDR3 is 13 amino acids. Losses at the gene ends were 5 bases for V and 5 bases for J; bases not matched to a gene: 6. DNA for the CDR3: TGCGCCAGCAGAGACAGGGAGTATACTGAAGCTTTCTTT. This codes for CASRDREYTEAFF.

This clone was seen a few times. V usage is TRBV2 and J usage is TRBJ1-4, with D perhaps matching TRBD1 (5 bases). The CDR3 loop spans 15 amino acids. The germline V gene has CDR1 SNHLY and CDR2 FYNNEI. Trimming cost V 4 bases and J 8 bases, with 17 bases left between them. The CDR3 loop is CASSGGWGGQEKLFF. The CDR3 bases are TGTGCCAGCAGTGGAGGATGGGGGGGTCAGGAAAAACTGTTTTTT.

The chain employs TRBV5-1 and TRBJ1-5, with D perhaps TRBD1 (5 bases). CDR3 length equals 15 residues. Looked up from germline, CDR1 is SGHRS and CDR2 is YFSETQ. The V gene lost 2 bases and the J gene lost 0 bases, with 9 bases spanning the gap. The CDR3 loop is CASSLGANSNQPQHF. Written as DNA, the CDR3 is TGCGCCAGCAGCTTAGGGGCGAATAGCAATCAGCCCCAGCATTTT.

The chain's CDR3 is CASSSRDSNSPLHF. The DNA of the CDR3 is TGTGCCAGCAGCTCCCGGGACTCGAATTCACCCCTCCACTTT. The rearrangement links TRBV11-2 to TRBJ1-6, with D possibly matching TRBD1 (5 bases). The V gene's germline CDR1 is SGHAT and CDR2 FQNNGV. Deletions cut 4 bases from V and 7 bases from J, with 11 bases between. CDR3 size: 14 residues.

The genes are TRBV27 and TRBJ2-2; tentative D call: TRBD1 (6 bases). The CDR3 is 13 residues long. Germline loops: CDR1 MNHEY, CDR2 SMNVEV (reference sequence). V gave up 5 bases and J gave up 8 bases, with 12 bases separating them. CDR3 in DNA: TGTGCCAGCAGTCTTCAGGGGCTAGGGGAGCTGTTTTTT. Its protein product is CASSLQGLGELFF.

The V call is TRBV7-2, the J call TRBJ2-3; perhaps TRBD2 as D (5 bases). CDR3 length: 14 amino acids. Trimming shortened V by 1 base and J by 3 bases, and 8 bases separated the two germline ends. Germline V gene data show CDR1 as SGHTA and CDR2 as FQGNSA. CDR3 protein: CASSLGLFTDTQYF. The CDR3 region has the DNA TGTGCCAGCAGCTTAGGACTATTTACAGATACGCAGTATTTT.

The chain is built from TRBV3-1 (or the pseudogene TRBV3-2) and TRBJ1-2; D is uncertain. Germline V gives CDR1 LGHDT, CDR2 YNNKEL (reference sequence). This CDR3 contains 13 residues. Trimming took off 1 base at V and 4 bases at J, with 7 bases between the two ends. The CDR3 bases are TGTGCCAGCAGCCAAGCGATGAGCTATGGCTACACCTTC. Protein product: CASSQAMSYGYTF.